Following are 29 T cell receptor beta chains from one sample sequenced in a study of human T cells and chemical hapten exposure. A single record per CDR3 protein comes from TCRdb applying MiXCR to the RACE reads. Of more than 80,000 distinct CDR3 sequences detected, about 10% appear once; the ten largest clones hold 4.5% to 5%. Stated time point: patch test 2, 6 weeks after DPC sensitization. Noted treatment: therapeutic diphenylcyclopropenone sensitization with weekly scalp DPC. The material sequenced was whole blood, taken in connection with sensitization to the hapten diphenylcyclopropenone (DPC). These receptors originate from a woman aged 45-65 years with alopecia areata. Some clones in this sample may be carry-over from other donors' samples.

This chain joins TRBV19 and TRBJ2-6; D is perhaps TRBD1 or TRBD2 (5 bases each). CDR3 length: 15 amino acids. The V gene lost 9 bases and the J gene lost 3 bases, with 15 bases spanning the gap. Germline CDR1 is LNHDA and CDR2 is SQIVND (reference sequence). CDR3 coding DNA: TGTGCCAGCCGGGACGGAAATTATGGGGCCAACGTCCTGACTTTC. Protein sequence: CASRDGNYGANVLTF.

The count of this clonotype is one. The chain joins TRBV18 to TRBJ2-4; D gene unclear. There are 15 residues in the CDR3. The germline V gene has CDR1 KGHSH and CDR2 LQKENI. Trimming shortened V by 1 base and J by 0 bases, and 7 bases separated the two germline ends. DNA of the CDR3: TGTGCCAGCTCACCACTTGAAGCAGCCAAAAACATTCAGTACTTC. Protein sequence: CASSPLEAAKNIQYF.

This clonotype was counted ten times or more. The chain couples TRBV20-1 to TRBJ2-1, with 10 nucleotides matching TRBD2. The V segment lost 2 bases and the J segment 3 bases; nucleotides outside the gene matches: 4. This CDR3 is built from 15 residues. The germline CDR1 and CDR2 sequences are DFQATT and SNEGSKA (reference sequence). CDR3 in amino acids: CSARTLAGVYNEQFF. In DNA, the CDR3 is TGCAGTGCTAGAACCCTAGCGGGAGTCTACAATGAGCAGTTCTTC.

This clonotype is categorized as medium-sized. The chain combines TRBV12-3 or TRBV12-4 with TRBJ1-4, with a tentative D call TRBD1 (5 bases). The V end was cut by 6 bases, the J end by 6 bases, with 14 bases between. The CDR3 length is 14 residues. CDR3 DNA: TGTGCCAGCAGCCGATCCGGGACTTATGAAAAACTGTTTTTT. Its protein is CASSRSGTYEKLFF.

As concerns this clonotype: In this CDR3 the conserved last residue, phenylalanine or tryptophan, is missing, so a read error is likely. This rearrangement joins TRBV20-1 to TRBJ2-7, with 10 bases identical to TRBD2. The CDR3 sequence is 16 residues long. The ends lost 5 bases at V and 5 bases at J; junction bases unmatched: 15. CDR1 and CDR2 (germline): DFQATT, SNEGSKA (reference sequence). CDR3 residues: CSARPWALAGAHEQYL. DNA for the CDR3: TGCAGTGCTCGACCTTGGGCGCTAGCGGGAGCCCACGAGCAGTACCTC.

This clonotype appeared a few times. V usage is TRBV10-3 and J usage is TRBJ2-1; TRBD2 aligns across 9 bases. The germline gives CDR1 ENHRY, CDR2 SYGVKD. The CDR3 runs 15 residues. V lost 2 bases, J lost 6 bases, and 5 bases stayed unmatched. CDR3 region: CAISESGLAFNEQFF. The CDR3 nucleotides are TGTGCCATCAGTGAGAGTGGACTAGCGTTCAATGAGCAGTTCTTC.

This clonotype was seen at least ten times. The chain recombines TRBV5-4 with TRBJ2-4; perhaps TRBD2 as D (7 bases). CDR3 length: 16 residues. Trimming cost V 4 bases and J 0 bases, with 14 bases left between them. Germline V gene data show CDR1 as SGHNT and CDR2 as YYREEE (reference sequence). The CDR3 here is CASSSGTRGAKNIQYF. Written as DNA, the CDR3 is TGTGCCAGCAGCAGCGGGACAAGGGGAGCCAAAAACATTCAGTACTTC.

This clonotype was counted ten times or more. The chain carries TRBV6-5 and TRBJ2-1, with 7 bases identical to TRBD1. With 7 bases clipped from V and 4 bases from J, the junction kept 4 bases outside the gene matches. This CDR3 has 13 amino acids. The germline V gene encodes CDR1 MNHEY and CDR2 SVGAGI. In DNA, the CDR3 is TGTGCCAGCACCAAGGGACAGTACAATGAGCAGTTCTTC. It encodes CASTKGQYNEQFF.

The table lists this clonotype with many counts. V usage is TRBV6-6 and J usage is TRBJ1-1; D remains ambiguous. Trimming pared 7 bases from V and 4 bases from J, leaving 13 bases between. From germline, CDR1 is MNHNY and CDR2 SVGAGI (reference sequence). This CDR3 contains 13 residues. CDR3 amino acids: CASTRALSTEAFF. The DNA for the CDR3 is TGTGCCAGCACGAGGGCATTGAGCACTGAAGCTTTCTTT.

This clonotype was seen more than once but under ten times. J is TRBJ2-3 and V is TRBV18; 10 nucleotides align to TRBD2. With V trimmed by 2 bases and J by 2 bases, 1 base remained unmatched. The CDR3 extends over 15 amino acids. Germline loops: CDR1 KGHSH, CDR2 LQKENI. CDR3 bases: TGTGCCAGCTCACCAACTAGCGGGAACACAGATACGCAGTATTTT. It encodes CASSPTSGNTDTQYF.

The CDR3 region has the DNA TGTGCCAGCAGCCCGATGTCCGGGCTGGGGAATGAGCAGTTCTTC. Protein: CASSPMSGLGNEQFF. This chain uses TRBV7-2 with TRBJ2-1, with D unresolved. Germline loops: CDR1 SGHTA, CDR2 FQGNSA. Trimming stripped 5 bases from V and 7 bases from J, with 18 bases between. The CDR3 contains 15 residues.

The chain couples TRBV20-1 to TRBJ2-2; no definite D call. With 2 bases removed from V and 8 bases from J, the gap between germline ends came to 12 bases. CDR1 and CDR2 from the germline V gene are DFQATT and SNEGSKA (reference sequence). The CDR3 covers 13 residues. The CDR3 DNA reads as TGCAGTGCTAGATTACGGGTAGGAGGGGAGCTGTTTTTT. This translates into CSARLRVGGELFF.

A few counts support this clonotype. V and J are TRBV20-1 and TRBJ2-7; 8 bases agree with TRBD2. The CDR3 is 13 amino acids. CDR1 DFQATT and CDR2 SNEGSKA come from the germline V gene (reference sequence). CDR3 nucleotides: TGCAGCCGGCCCAGCGGGAGCTCCTACGAGCAGTACTTC. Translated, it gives CSRPSGSSYEQYF.

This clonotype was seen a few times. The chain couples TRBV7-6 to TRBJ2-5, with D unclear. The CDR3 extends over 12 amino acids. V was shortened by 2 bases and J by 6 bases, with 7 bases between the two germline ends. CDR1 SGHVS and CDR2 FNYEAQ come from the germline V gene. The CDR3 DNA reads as TGTGCCAGCAGCTTAATTAGACAGACCCAGTACTTC. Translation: CASSLIRQTQYF.

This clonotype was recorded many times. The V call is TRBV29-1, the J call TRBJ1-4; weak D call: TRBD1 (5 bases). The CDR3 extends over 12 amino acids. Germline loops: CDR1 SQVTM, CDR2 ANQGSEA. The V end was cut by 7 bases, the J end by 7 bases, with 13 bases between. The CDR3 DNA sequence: TGCAGCGCTGGCGGGGGTCCTGAAAAACTGTTTTTT. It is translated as CSAGGGPEKLFF.

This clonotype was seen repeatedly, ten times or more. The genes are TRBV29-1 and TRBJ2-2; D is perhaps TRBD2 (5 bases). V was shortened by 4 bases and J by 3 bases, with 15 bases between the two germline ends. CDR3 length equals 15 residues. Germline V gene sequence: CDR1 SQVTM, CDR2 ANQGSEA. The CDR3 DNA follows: TGCAGCGTTGGAGAGGGTTCTTTGGACACCGGGGAGCTGTTTTTT. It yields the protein CSVGEGSLDTGELFF.

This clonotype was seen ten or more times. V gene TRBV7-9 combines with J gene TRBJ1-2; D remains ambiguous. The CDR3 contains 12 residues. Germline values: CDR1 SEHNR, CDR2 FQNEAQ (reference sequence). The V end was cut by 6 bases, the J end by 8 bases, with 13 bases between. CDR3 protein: CASSSRGGGYTF. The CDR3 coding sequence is TGTGCCAGCAGTTCCCGGGGTGGAGGCTACACCTTC.

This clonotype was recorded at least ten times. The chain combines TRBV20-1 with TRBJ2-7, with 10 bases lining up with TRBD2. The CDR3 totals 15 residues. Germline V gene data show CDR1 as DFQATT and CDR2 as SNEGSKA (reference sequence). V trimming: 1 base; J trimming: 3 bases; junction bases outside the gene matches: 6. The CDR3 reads CSARVPSGSLYEQYF. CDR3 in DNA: TGCAGTGCTAGAGTCCCTAGCGGGAGTCTCTACGAGCAGTACTTC.

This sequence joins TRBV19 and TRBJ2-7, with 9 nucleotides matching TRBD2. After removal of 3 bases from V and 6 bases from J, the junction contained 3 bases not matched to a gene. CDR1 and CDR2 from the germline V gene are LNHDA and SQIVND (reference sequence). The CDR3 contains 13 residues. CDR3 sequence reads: CASSMGLAGEQYF. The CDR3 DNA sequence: TGTGCCAGTAGTATGGGACTAGCCGGCGAGCAGTACTTC.

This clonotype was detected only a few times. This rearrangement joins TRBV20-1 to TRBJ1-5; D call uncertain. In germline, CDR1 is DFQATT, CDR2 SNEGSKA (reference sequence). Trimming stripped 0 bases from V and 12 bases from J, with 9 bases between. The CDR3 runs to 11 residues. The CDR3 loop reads CSARDGRHQHF. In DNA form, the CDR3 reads TGCAGTGCTAGAGATGGCAGGCACCAGCATTTT.

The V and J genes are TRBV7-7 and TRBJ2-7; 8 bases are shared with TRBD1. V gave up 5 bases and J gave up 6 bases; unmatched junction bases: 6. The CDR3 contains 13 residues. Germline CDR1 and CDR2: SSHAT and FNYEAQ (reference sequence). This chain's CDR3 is CASSARQGSEQYF. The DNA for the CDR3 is TGTGCCAGCAGCGCCCGACAGGGGAGCGAGCAGTACTTC.

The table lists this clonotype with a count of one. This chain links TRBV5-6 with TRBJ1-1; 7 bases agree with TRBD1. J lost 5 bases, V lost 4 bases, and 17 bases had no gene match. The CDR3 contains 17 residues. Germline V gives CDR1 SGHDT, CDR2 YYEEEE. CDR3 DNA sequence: TGTGCCAGCAGCAAGGGACAGAGAGCGACCGGCGAGACTGAAGCTTTCTTT. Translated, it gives CASSKGQRATGETEAFF.

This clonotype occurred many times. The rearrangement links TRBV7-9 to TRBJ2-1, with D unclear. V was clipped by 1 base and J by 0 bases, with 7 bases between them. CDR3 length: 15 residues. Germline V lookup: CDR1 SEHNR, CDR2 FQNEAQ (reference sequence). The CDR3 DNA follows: TGTGCCAGCAGCTTAGGAGAGAGCTCCTACAATGAGCAGTTCTTC. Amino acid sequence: CASSLGESSYNEQFF.

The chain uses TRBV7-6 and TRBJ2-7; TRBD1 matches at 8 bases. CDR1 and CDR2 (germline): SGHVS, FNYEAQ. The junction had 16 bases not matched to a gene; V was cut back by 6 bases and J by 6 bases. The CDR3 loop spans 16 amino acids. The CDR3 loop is CASRGTPGQDGSEQYF. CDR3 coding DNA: TGTGCCAGCAGAGGAACCCCGGGACAGGATGGTTCCGAGCAGTACTTC.

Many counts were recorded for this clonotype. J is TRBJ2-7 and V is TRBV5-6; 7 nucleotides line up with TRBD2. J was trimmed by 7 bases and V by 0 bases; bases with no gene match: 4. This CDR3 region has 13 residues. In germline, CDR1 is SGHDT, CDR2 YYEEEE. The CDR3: CASSLAGREEQYF. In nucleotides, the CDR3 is TGTGCCAGCAGCTTGGCCGGGCGGGAGGAGCAGTACTTC.

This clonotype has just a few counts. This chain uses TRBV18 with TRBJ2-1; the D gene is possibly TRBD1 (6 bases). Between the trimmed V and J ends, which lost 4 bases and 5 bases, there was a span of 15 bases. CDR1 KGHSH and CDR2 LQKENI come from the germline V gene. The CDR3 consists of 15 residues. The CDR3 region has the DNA TGTGCCAGCTCACTGGACAGAGCTAAACACAATGAGCAGTTCTTC. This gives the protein CASSLDRAKHNEQFF.

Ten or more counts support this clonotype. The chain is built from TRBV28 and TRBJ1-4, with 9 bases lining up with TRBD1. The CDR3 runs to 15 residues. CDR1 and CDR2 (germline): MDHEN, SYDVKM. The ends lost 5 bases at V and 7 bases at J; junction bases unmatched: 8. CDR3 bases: TGTGCCAGCAGTATTCCCGGGACAGGGCGTGAAAAACTGTTTTTT. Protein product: CASSIPGTGREKLFF.

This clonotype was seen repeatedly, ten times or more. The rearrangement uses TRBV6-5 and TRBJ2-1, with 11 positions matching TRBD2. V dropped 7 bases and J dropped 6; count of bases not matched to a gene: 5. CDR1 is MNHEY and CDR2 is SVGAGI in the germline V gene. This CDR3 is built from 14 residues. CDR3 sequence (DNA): TGTGCCAGCACCACTAGCGGGAGAGTCAATGAGCAGTTCTTC. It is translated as CASTTSGRVNEQFF.

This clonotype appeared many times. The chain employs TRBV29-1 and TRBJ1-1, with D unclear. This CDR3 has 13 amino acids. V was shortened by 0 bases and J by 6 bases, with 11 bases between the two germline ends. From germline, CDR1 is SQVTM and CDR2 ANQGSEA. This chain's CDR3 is CSVEESGGAEAFF. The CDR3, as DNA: TGCAGCGTTGAAGAGTCGGGCGGAGCTGAAGCTTTCTTT.